The clone carrying this TCR beta chain was observed a handful of times. Its antigen is unknown. The data belong to a study of beta chain features in type 1 diabetes. The entirety of the isolated RNA underwent reverse transcription, so expressed TCRB transcripts were sequenced. The read count averaged about 3.3 million across naive, central memory and regulatory T cell samples. TCRdb's table, derived via immunoSEQ multiplex PCR, lists solely in-frame clones and lacks some. Among roughly 700,000 clones listed, 13% were seen once. CDR1 is MNHEY, CDR2 SMNVEV, per germline (reference sequence). The CDR3 extends over 15 amino acids. Trimming removed 3 bases at V and 1 base at J, with 12 bases between. The study, taken as a whole, reports: Compared with healthy donors, patients appeared to share more similar naive, central memory and regulatory TCRB repertoires. All four CD4+ subsets from Type 1 diabetes patients carried moderately but significantly shorter TCRB CDR3s.

The genes are TRBV27 and TRBJ1-1; D remains unclear. Input material: naive CD4+ T cells from blood. This receptor was identified in a man aged 18 to 29 with type 1 diabetes. The CDR3 reads CASSFWASTNTEAFF. CDR3 DNA: TGTGCCAGCAGTTTCTGGGCCAGCACGAACACTGAAGCTTTCTTT.